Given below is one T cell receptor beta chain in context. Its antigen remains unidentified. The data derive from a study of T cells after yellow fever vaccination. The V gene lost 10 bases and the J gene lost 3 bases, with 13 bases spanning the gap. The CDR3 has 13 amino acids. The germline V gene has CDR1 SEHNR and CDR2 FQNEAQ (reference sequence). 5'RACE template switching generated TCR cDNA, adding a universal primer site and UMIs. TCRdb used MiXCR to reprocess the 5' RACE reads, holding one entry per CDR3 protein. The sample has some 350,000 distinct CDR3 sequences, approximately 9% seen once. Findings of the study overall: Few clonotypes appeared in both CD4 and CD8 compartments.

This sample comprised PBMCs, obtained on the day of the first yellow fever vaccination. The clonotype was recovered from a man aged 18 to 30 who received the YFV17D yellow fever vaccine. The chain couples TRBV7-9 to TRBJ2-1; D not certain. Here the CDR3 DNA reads TGTGCCATCTCATGGGCTTACTACAATGAGCAGTTCTTC. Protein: CAISWAYYNEQFF. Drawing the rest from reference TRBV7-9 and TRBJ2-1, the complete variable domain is DTGVSQNPRHKITKRGQNVTFRCDPISEHNRLYWYRQTLGQGPEFLTYFQNEAQLEKSRLLSDRFSAERPKGSFSTLEIQRTEQGDSAMYLCAISWAYYNEQFFGPGTRLTVL.